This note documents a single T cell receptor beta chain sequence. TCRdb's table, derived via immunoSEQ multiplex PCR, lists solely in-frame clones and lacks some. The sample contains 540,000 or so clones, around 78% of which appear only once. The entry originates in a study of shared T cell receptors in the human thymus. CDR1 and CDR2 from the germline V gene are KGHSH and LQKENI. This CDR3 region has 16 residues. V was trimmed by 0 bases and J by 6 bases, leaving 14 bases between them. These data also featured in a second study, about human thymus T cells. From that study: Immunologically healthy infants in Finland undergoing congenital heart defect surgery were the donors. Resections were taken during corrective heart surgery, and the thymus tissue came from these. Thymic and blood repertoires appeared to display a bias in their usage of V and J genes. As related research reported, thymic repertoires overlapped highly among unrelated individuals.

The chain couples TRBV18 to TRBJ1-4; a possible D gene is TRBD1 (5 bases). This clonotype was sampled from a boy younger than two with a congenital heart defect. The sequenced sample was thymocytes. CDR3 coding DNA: TGTGCCAGCTCACCACCGGGGCAGGAGCTGGATGAAAAACTGTTTTTT. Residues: CASSPPGQELDEKLFF.